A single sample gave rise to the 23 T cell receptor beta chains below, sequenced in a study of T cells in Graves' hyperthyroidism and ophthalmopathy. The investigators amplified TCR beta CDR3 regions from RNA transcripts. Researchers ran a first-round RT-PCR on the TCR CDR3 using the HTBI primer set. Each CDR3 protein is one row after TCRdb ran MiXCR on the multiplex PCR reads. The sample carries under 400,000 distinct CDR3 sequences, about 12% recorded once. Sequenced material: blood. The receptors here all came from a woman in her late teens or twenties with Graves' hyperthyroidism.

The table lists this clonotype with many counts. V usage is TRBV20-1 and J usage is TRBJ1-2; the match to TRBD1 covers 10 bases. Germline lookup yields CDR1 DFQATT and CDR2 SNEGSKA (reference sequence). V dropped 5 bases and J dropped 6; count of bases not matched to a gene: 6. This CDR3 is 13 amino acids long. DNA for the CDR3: TGCAGTGCTCAAGACAGGGGGCTTGATGGCTACACCTTC. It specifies CSAQDRGLDGYTF.

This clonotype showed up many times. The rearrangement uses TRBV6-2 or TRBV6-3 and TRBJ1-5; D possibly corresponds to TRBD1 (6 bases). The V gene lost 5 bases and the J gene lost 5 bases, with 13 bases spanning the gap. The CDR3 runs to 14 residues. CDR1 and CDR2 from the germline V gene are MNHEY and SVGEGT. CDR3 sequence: CASSPDGGYQPQHF. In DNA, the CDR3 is TGTGCCAGCAGTCCGGACGGGGGCTATCAGCCCCAGCATTTT.

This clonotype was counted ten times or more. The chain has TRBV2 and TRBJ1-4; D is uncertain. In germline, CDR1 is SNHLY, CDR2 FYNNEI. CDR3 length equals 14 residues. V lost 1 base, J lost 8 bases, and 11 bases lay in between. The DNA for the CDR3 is TGTGCCAGCAGTGAAGTGAGGGCGCCGGAAAAACTGTTTTTT. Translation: CASSEVRAPEKLFF.

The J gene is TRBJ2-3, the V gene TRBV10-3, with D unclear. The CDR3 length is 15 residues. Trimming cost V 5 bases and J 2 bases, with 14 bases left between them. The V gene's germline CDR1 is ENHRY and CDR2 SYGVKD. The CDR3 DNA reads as TGTGCCATCAGTCGTTCCGACGCCAACACAGATACGCAGTATTTT. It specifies CAISRSDANTDTQYF.

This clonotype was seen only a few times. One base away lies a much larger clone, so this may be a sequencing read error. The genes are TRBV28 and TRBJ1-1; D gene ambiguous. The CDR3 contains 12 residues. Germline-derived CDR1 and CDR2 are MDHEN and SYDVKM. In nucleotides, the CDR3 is TGTGCCAGCAGTCCCACAAACACTGAAGCTTCCTTT. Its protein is CASSPTNTEASF. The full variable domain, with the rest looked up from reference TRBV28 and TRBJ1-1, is DVKVTQSSRYLVKRTGEKVFLECVQDMDHENMFWYRQDPGLGLRLIYFSYDVKMKEKGDIPEGYSVSREKKERFSLILESASTNQTSMYLCASSPTNTEASFGQGTRLTVV.

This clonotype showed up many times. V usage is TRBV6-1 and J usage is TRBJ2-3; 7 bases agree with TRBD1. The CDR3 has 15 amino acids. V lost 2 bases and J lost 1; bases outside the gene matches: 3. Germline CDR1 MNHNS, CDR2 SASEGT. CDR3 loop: CASSEFGQGTDTQYF. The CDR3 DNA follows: TGTGCCAGCAGTGAATTTGGACAGGGCACAGATACGCAGTATTTT.

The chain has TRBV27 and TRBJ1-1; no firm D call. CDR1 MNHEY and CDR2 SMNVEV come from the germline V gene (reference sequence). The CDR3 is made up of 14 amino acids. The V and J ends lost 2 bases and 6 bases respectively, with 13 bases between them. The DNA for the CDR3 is TGTGCCAGCAGTTTACGACGGGTCGGGTCTGAAGCTTTCTTT. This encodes CASSLRRVGSEAFF.

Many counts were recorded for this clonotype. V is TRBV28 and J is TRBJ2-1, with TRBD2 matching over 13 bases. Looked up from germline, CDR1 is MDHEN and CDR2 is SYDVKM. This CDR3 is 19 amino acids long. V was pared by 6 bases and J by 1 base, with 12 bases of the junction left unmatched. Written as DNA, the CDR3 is TGTGCCAGCAGCCTAAGGACTAGCGGGAGTACGATATCCTACAATGAGCAGTTCTTC. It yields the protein CASSLRTSGSTISYNEQFF. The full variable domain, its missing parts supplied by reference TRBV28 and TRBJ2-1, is DVKVTQSSRYLVKRTGEKVFLECVQDMDHENMFWYRQDPGLGLRLIYFSYDVKMKEKGDIPEGYSVSREKKERFSLILESASTNQTSMYLCASSLRTSGSTISYNEQFFGPGTRLTVL.

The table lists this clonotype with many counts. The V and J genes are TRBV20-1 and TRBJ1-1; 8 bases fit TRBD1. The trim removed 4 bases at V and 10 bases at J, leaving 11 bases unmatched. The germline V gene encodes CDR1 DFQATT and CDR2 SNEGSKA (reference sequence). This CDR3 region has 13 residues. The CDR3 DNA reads TGCAGTGCTACCTTCCCCGGACAGGGTCGAGCTTTCTTT. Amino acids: CSATFPGQGRAFF.

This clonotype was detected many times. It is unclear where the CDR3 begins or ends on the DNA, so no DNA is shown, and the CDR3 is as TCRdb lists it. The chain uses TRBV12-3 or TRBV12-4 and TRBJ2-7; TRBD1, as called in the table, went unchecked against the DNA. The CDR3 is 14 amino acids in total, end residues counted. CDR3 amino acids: CASSFGAGYYEQYF.

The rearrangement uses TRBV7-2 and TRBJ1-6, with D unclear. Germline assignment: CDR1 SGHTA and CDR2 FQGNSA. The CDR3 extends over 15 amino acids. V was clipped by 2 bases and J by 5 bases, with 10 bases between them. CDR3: CASSLLQTHNSPLHF. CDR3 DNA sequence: TGTGCCAGCAGCTTATTACAGACTCATAATTCACCCCTCCACTTT.

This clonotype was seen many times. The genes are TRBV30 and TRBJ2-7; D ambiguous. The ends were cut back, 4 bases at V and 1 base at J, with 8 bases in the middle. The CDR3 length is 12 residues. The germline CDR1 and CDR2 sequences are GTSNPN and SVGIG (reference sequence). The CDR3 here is CAWTLDSYEQYF. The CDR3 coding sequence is TGTGCCTGGACCTTAGATTCCTACGAGCAGTACTTC.

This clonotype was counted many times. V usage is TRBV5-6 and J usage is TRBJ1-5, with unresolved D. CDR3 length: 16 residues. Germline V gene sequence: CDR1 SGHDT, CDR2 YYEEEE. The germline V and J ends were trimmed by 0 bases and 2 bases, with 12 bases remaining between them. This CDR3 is CASSLALGTGNQPQHF. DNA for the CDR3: TGTGCCAGCAGCTTGGCCCTGGGTACGGGCAATCAGCCCCAGCATTTT.

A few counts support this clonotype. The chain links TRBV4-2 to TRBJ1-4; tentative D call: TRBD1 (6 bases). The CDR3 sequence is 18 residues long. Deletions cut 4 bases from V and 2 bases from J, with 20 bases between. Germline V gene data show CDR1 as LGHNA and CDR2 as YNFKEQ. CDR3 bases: TGTGCCAGCAGCCTCAGAGGGCCAGGGGTTGTCACTAATGAAAAACTGTTTTTT. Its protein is CASSLRGPGVVTNEKLFF.

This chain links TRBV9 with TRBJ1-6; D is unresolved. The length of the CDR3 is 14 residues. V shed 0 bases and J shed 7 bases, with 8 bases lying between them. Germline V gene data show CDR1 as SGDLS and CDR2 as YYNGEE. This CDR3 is CASSVDVENSPLHF. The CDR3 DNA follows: TGTGCCAGCAGCGTAGACGTGGAAAATTCACCCCTCCACTTT.

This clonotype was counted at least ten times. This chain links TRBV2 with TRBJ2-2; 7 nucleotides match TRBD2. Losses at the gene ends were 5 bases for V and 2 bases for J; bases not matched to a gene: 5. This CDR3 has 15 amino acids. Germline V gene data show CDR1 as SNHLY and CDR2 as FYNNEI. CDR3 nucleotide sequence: TGTGCCAGCAGTTGGGGGGGAGCCAACACCGGGGAGCTGTTTTTT. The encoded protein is CASSWGGANTGELFF.

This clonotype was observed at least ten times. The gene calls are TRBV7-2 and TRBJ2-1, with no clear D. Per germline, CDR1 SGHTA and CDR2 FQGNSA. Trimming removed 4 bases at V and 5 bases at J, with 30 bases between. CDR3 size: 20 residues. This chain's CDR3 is CASSSPVGRRTALADNEQFF. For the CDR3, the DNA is TGTGCCAGCAGCTCCCCTGTGGGCCGGAGAACCGCCCTCGCTGACAATGAGCAGTTCTTC.

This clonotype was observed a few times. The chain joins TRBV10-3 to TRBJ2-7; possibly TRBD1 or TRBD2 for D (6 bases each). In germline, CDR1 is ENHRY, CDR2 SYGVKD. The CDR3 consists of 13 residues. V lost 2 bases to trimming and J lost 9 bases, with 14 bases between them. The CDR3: CAISEGGQRGQYF. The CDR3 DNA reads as TGTGCCATCAGTGAGGGGGGGCAGAGGGGGCAGTACTTC.

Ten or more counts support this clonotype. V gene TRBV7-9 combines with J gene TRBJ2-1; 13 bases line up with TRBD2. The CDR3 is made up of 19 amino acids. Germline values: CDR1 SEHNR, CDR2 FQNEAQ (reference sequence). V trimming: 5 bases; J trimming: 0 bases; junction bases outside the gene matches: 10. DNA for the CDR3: TGTGCCAGCAGCAACCCGACTAGCGGGGGGAGGAGCTCCTACAATGAGCAGTTCTTC. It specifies CASSNPTSGGRSSYNEQFF.

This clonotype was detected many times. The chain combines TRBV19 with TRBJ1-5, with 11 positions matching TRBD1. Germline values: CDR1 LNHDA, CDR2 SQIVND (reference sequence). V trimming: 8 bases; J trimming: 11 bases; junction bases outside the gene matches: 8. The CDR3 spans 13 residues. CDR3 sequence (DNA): TGTGCCAGTTCCGGGGGACAGGGGGGAGCCCAGCATTTT. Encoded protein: CASSGGQGGAQHF.

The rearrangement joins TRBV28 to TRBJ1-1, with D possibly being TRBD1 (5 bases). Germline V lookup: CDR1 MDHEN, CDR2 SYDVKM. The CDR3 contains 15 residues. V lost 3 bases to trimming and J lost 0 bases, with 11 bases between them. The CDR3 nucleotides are TGTGCCAGCAGTTTTGGGGGGAACATGAACACTGAAGCTTTCTTT. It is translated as CASSFGGNMNTEAFF. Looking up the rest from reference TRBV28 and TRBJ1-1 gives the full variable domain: DVKVTQSSRYLVKRTGEKVFLECVQDMDHENMFWYRQDPGLGLRLIYFSYDVKMKEKGDIPEGYSVSREKKERFSLILESASTNQTSMYLCASSFGGNMNTEAFFGQGTRLTVV.

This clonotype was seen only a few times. CDR3 coding DNA: TGTGCCAGCAGTTTATCCACGGACAGGAGGACCAAAAACATTCAGTACTTC. Protein sequence: CASSLSTDRRTKNIQYF. The chain couples TRBV28 to TRBJ2-4, with TRBD1 matching over 7 bases. The J segment lost 2 bases and the V segment lost 1 base, leaving 8 bases of the junction unmatched. CDR1 is MDHEN and CDR2 is SYDVKM in the germline V gene. The CDR3 is 17 amino acids.

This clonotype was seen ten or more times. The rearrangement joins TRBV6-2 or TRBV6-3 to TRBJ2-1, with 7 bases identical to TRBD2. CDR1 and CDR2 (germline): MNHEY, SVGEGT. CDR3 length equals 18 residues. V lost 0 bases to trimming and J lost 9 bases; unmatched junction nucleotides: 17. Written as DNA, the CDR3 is TGTGCCAGCAGTTACTCGGCGGGCGGGGGATCATCGGACGGTGAGCAGTTCTTC. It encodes CASSYSAGGGSSDGEQFF.